This entry concerns a single T cell receptor beta chain. Its matching antigen is unknown. Noted time point: week 35, safety follow-up. All doses held 300 ug of mutant IDH1 20-mer peptide, with topical imiquimod. Profiled with immunoSEQ multiplex PCR; TCRdb holds only in-frame clones, not every one. The sample consists of about 30,000 clones, around 73% of them appearing once. This specimen belongs to a study of a mutant IDH1 vaccine in newly diagnosed glioma. The input for sequencing was PBMCs, taken from a glioma patient whose treatment included an IDH1 peptide vaccine. This clonotype originated in a woman in her 40s with glioma.

DNA of the CDR3: TGTGCCAGCAGCGCCGTGGGTGAGACCCAGTACTTC. It encodes CASSAVGETQYF. The J gene is TRBJ2-5, the V gene TRBV13; unclear D gene. The ends were cut back, 5 bases at V and 5 bases at J, with 9 bases in the middle. Per germline, CDR1 PRHDT and CDR2 FYEKMQ (reference sequence). The CDR3 is made up of 12 amino acids. Looking up the rest from reference TRBV13 and TRBJ2-5 gives the full variable domain: AAGVIQSPRHLIKEKRETATLKCYPIPRHDTVYWYQQGPGQDPQFLISFYEKMQSDKGSIPDRFSAQQFSDYHSELNMSSLELGDSALYFCASSAVGETQYFGPGTRLLVL.